This TCR beta chain comes out of a study of a mutant IDH1 vaccine in newly diagnosed glioma. Repertoires were generated with immunoSEQ multiplex PCR, while TCRdb's copy carries only in-frame clones and drops some. The sample gives around 25,000 clones, about 77% of which show up once; 8.5% to 9.5% is in the top ten. The CDR3 covers 16 residues. The V segment lost 5 bases and the J segment 3 bases; nucleotides outside the gene matches: 13. Per germline, CDR1 LNHDA and CDR2 SQIVND (reference sequence). In regard to this clone: What it recognizes is unknown.

Sample time point: week 11, during vaccination. Vaccination used 300 ug of mutant IDH1 20-mer peptide per dose, with topical imiquimod. The origin of this receptor is a young woman with glioma. This chain links TRBV19 with TRBJ2-7, with 7 bases identical to TRBD2. The sequencing used PBMCs, collected from a glioma patient whose treatment included an IDH1 peptide vaccine. The CDR3 sequence is CASSPRWGGKFYEQYF. CDR3 bases: TGTGCCAGTAGTCCGCGGTGGGGGGGGAAGTTCTACGAGCAGTACTTC.